This TCR beta chain was identified during a study of T cell changes during pregnancy in multiple sclerosis. CDR3 length: 14 residues. The germline V gene encodes CDR1 MNHEY and CDR2 SMNVEV (reference sequence). V was pared by 5 bases and J by 2 bases, with 4 bases of the junction left unmatched. Measured with immunoSEQ multiplex PCR; TCRdb has only the in-frame clones, and not every one. The table has about 100,000 clones, around 92% seen once. V gene TRBV27 combines with J gene TRBJ2-7; 9 bases match TRBD2. This sample comprised peripheral blood, obtained in the first trimester of pregnancy. This clonotype was sampled from a female donor with multiple sclerosis, enrolled in a pregnancy study. The CDR3 DNA is TGTGCCAGCAGTCTAGCGGGGCCTACCTACGAGCAGTACTTC. It specifies CASSLAGPTYEQYF.